This T cell receptor (beta chain) was obtained from a study of T cell responses to AZD1222 COVID-19 vaccine. Germline V gives CDR1 LNHDA, CDR2 SQIVND (reference sequence). With 3 bases removed from V and 5 bases from J, the gap between germline ends came to 10 bases. CDR3 size: 13 residues. The study's findings and limits: Repertoire sampling was restricted to post-peak T cell response timepoints. Mapped onto spike, vaccine-associated CD4 TCRs spanned it and were dominant at 160-218 and 743-854. It should be noted that donors were predominantly white British and more often female, and clonal diversity was possibly underestimated. Within unmutated variant regions lay the reported targets of nearly half of spike-specific TCRs.

The table came from immunoSEQ multiplex PCR; TCRdb's copy has only in-frame clones and leaves some out. The sample consists of about 120,000 clones, approximately 90% of them appearing once. This clone was seen only once. The antigen is not known. The receptor's source is an adult in good health. The sequences come from peripheral blood, collected on day 0 of AZD1222 vaccination. The chain couples TRBV19 to TRBJ1-1; D is unresolved. CDR3 bases: TGTGCCAGTAGTATCGTTAGAGATACTGAAGCTTTCTTT. This sequence encodes CASSIVRDTEAFF. Filled out from reference TRBV19 and TRBJ1-1, the complete variable domain reads DGGITQSPKYLFRKEGQNVTLSCEQNLNHDAMYWYRQDPGQGLRLIYYSQIVNDFQKGDIAEGYSVSREKKESFPLTVTSAQKNPTAFYLCASSIVRDTEAFFGQGTRLTVV.